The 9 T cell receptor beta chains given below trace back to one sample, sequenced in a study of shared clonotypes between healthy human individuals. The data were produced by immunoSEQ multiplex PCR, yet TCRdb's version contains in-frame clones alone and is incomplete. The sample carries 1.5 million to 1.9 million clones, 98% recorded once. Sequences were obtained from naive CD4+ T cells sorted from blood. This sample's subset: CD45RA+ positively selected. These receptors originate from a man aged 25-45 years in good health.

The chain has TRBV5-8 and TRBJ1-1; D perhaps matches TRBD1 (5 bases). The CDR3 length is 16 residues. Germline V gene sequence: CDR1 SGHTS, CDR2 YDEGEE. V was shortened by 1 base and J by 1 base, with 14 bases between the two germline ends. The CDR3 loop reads CASSLMIRVGNTEAFF. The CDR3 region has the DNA TGTGCCAGCAGCTTGATGATCAGGGTGGGGAACACTGAAGCTTTCTTT.

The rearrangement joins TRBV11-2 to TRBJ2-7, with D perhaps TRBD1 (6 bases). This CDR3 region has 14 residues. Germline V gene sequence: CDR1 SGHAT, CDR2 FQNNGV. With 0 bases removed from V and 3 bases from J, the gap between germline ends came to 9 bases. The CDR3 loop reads CASSLEQDSYEQYF. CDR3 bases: TGTGCCAGCAGCTTAGAACAGGACAGCTACGAGCAGTACTTC.

The CDR3 reads CASSPGAGPLTTDTQYF. CDR3 in DNA: TGCGCCAGCAGCCCCGGAGCGGGACCCCTTACCACAGATACGCAGTATTTT. The chain is built from TRBV5-1 and TRBJ2-3; 7 bases agree with TRBD2. CDR3 length: 17 residues. V trimming: 4 bases; J trimming: 2 bases; junction bases outside the gene matches: 13. Per the germline V gene, CDR1 is SGHRS and CDR2 is YFSETQ.

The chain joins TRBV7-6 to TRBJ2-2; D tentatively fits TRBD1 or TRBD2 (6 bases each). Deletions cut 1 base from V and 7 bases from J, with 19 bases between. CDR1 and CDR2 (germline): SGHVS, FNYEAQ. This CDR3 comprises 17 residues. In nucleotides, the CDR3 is TGTGCCAGCAGCTTAGTTCAGTGGAGGGGGAGTAACGGGGAGCTGTTTTTT. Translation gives CASSLVQWRGSNGELFF.

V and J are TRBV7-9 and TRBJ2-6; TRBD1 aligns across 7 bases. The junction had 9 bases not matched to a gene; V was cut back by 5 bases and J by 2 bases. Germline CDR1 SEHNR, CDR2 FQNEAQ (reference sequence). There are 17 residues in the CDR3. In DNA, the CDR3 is TGTGCCAGCAGCAGGGGGACAGTTCCGACTGGGGCCAACGTCCTGACTTTC. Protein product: CASSRGTVPTGANVLTF.

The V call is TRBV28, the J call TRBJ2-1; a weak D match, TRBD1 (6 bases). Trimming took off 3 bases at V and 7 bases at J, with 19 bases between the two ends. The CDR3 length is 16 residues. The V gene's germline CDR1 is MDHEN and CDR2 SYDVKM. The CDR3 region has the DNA TGTGCCAGCAGTTTTCCTCCTACCCGACAGGCGAATGAGCAGTTCTTC. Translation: CASSFPPTRQANEQFF.

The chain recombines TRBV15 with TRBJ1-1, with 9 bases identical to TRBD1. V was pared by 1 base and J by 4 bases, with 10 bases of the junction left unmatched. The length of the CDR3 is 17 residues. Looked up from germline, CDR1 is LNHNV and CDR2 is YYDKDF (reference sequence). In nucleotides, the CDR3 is TGTGCCACCAGCAGAGGACTTTACAGGGGGCTTCGCACTGAAGCTTTCTTT. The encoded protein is CATSRGLYRGLRTEAFF.

The CDR3 nucleotides are TGTGCCAGCAGCTTAGTGGGACTAACACGCAGATACAATGAGCAGTTCTTC. Amino acid sequence: CASSLVGLTRRYNEQFF. V and J are TRBV7-2 and TRBJ2-1; 7 nucleotides line up with TRBD2. This CDR3 has 17 residues. Germline CDR1 is SGHTA and CDR2 is FQGNSA. V lost 1 base and J lost 4; bases outside the gene matches: 10. The variable domain in full, completed from reference TRBV7-2 and TRBJ2-1, reads GAGVSQSPSNKVTEKGKDVELRCDPISGHTALYWYRQSLGQGLEFLIYFQGNSAPDKSGLPSDRFSAERTGGSVSTLTIQRTQQEDSAVYLCASSLVGLTRRYNEQFFGPGTRLTVL.

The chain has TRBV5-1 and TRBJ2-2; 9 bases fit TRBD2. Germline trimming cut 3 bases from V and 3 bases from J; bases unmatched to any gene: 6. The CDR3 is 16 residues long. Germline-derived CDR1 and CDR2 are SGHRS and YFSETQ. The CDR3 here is CASSSGLAYDTGELFF. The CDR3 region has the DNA TGCGCCAGCAGCTCTGGACTAGCGTACGACACCGGGGAGCTGTTTTTT. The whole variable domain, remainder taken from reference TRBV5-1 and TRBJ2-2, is KAGVTQTPRYLIKTRGQQVTLSCSPISGHRSVSWYQQTPGQGLQFLFEYFSETQRNKGNFPGRFSGRQFSNSRSEMNVSTLELGDSALYLCASSSGLAYDTGELFFGEGSRLTVL.